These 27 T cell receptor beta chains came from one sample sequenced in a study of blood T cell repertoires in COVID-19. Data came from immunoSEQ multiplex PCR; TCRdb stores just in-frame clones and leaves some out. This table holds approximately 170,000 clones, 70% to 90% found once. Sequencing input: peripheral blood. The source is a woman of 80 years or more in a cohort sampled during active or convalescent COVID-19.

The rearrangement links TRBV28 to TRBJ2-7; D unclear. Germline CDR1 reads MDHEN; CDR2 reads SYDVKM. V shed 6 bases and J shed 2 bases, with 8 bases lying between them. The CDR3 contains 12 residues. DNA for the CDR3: TGTGCCAGCAGGGCAGGCACCTACGAGCAGTACTTC. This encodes CASRAGTYEQYF.

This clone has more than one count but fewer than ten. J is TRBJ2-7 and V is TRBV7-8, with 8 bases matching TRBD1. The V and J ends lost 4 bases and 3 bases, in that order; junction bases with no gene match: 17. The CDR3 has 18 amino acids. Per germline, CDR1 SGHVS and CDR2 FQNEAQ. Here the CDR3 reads CASSYNYLGDRGLYEQYV. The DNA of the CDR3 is TGTGCCAGCAGCTACAATTATTTGGGTGACAGGGGACTCTACGAGCAGTACGTC.

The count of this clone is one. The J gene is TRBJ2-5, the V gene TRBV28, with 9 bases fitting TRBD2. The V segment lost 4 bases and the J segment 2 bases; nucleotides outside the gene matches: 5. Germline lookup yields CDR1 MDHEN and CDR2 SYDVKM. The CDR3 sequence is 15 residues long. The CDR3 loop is CASSSPAGGQETQYF. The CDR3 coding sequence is TGTGCCAGCAGTTCCCCGGCGGGGGGGCAAGAGACCCAGTACTTC.

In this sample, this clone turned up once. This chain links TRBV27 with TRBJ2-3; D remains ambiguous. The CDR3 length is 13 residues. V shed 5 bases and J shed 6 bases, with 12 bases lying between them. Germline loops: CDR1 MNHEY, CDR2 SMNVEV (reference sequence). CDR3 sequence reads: CASSPGPPDTQYF. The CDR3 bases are TGTGCCAGCAGTCCAGGCCCTCCCGATACGCAGTATTTT.

CDR3 sequence (DNA): TGTGCCAGCAGTTTAAGACAGGTGCCCTATGAAAAACTGTTTTTT. Amino acid sequence: CASSLRQVPYEKLFF. This chain joins TRBV2 and TRBJ1-4; D is perhaps TRBD1 (6 bases). Germline loops: CDR1 SNHLY, CDR2 FYNNEI. V was shortened by 5 bases and J by 6 bases, with 16 bases between the two germline ends. There are 15 residues in the CDR3.

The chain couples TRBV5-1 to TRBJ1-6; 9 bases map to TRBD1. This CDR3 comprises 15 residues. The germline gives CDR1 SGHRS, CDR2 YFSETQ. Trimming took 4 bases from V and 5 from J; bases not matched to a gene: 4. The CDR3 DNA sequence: TGCGCCAGCAGCCTAGGGACAGGGAATAATTCACCCCTCCACTTT. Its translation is CASSLGTGNNSPLHF.

The CDR3 DNA reads TGTGCCAGCAGCCCGGGACAGCTCTACGAGCAGTACTTC. Translating gives CASSPGQLYEQYF. The J gene is TRBJ2-7, the V gene TRBV5-6; 7 bases are a match to TRBD1. Germline assignment: CDR1 SGHDT and CDR2 YYEEEE. With 4 bases clipped from V and 3 bases from J, the junction kept 4 bases outside the gene matches. This CDR3 region has 13 residues. Complete variable domain (other parts from reference TRBV5-6 and TRBJ2-7): DAGVTQSPTHLIKTRGQQVTLRCSPKSGHDTVSWYQQALGQGPQFIFQYYEEEERQRGNFPDRFSGHQFPNYSSELNVNALLLGDSALYLCASSPGQLYEQYFGPGTRLTVT.

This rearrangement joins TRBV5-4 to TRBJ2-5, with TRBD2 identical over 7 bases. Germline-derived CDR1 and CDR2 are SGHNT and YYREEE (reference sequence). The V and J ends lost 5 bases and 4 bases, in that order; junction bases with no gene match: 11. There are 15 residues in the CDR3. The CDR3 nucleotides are TGTGCCAGCAGACGCGTAGGAGCGGGACTAGAGACCCAGTACTTC. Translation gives CASRRVGAGLETQYF.

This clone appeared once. CDR3 protein: CASSGGMNTEAFF. The CDR3 coding sequence is TGTGCCAGCAGTGGGGGCATGAACACTGAAGCTTTCTTT. This rearrangement joins TRBV7-2 to TRBJ1-1; D may be TRBD1 (6 bases). The CDR3 is 13 amino acids. Germline CDR1 and CDR2: SGHTA and FQGNSA. The germline V and J ends were trimmed by 6 bases and 0 bases, with 8 bases remaining between them.

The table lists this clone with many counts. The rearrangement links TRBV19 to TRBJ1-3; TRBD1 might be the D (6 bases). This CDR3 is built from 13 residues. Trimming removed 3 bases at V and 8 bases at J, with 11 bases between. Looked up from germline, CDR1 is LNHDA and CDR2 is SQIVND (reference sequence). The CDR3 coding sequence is TGTGCCAGTAGTATTGGGGGCGACGACACCATATATTTT. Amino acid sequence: CASSIGGDDTIYF. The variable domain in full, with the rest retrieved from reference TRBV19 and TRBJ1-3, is DGGITQSPKYLFRKEGQNVTLSCEQNLNHDAMYWYRQDPGQGLRLIYYSQIVNDFQKGDIAEGYSVSREKKESFPLTVTSAQKNPTAFYLCASSIGGDDTIYFGEGSWLTVV.

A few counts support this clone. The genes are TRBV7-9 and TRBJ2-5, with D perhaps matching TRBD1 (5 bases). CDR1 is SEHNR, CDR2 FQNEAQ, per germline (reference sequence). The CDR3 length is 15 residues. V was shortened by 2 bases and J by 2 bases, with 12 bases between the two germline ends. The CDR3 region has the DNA TGTGCCAGCAGCTTATTAGGGGTGTGGCAAGAGACCCAGTACTTC. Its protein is CASSLLGVWQETQYF.

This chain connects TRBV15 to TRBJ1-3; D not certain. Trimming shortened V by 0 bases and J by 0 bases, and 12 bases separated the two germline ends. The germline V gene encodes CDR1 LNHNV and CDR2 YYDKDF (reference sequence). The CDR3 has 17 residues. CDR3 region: CATSRDWQATSGNTIYF. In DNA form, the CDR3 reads TGTGCCACCAGCAGAGACTGGCAGGCGACCTCTGGAAACACCATATATTTT.

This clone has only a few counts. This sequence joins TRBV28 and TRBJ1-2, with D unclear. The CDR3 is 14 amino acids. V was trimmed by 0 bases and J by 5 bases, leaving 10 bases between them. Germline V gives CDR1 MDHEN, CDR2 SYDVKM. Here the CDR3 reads CASSLWEVAYGYTF. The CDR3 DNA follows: TGTGCCAGCAGTTTATGGGAGGTCGCGTATGGCTACACCTTC.

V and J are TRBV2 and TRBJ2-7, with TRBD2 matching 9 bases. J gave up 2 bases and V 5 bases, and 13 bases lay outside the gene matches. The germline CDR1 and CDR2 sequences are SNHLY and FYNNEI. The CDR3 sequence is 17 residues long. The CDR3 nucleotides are TGTGCCAGCAGTCCTGGAGTTAGCGGGGGTTTCGCCTACGAGCAGTACTTC. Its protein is CASSPGVSGGFAYEQYF.

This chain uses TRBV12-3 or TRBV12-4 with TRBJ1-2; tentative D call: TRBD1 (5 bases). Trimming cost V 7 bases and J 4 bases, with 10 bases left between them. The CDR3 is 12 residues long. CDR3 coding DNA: TGTGCCAGCACACTACAGGCCTATGGCTACACCTTC. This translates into CASTLQAYGYTF.

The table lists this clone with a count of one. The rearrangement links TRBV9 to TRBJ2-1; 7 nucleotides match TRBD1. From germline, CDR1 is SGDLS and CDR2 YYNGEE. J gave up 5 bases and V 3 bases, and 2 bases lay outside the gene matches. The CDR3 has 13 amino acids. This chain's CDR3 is CASSAGQNNEQFF. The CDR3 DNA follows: TGTGCCAGCAGCGCGGGACAGAACAATGAGCAGTTCTTC.

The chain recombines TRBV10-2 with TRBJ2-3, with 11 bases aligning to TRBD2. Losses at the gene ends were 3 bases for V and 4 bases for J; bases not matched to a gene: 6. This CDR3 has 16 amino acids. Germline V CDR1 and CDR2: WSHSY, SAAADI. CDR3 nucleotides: TGCGCCAGCAGTGATTTTAGCGGGGGGGCTGCAGATACGCAGTATTTT. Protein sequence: CASSDFSGGAADTQYF.

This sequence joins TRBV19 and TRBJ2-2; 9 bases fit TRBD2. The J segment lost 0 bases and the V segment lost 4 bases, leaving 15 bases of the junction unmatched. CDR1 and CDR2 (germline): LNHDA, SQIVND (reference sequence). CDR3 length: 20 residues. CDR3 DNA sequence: TGTGCCAGTAGTACAAGAAACTGGCTAGCGGGGCTCGCGAACACCGGGGAGCTGTTTTTT. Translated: CASSTRNWLAGLANTGELFF. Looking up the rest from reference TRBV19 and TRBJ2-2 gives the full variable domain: DGGITQSPKYLFRKEGQNVTLSCEQNLNHDAMYWYRQDPGQGLRLIYYSQIVNDFQKGDIAEGYSVSREKKESFPLTVTSAQKNPTAFYLCASSTRNWLAGLANTGELFFGEGSRLTVL.

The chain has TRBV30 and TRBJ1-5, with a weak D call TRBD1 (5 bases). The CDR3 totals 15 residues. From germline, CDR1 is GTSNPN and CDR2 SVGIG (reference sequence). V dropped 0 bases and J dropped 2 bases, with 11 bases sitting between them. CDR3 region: CAWSVHQGGNQPQHF. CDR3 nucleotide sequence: TGTGCCTGGAGTGTACACCAGGGTGGCAATCAGCCCCAGCATTTT.

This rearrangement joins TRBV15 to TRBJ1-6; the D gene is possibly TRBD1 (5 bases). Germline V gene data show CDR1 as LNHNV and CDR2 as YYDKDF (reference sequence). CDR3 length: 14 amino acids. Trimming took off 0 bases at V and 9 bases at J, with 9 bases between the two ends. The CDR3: CATSRDGGGSPLHF. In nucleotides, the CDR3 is TGTGCCACCAGCAGAGATGGGGGGGGTTCACCCCTCCACTTT.

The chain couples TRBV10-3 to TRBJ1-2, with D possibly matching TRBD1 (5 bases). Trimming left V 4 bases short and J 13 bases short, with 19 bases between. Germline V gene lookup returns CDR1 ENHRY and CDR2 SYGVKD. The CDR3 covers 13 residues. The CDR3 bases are TGTGCCATCAGTGTGGGGGACTTTGGCTACAGCACCTTC. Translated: CAISVGDFGYSTF.

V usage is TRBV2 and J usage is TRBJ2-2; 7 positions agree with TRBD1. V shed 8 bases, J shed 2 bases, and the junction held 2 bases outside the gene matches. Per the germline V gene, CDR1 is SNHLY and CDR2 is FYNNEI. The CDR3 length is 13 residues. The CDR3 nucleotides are TGTGCCAGCGGGACAGCCAACACCGGGGAGCTGTTTTTT. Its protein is CASGTANTGELFF.

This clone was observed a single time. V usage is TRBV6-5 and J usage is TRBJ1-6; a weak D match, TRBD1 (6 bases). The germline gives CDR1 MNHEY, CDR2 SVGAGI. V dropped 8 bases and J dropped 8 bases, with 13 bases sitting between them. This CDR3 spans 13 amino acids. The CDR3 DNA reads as TGTGCCAGCGGAAACAGGGTTGATTCACCCCTCCACTTT. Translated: CASGNRVDSPLHF.

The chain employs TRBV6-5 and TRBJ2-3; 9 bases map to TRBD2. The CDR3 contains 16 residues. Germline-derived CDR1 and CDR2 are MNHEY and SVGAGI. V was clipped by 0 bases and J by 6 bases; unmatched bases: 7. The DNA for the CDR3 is TGTGCCAGCAGTTACTCGGCGGGGGGGCGATCGGATACGCAGTATTTT. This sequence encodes CASSYSAGGRSDTQYF.

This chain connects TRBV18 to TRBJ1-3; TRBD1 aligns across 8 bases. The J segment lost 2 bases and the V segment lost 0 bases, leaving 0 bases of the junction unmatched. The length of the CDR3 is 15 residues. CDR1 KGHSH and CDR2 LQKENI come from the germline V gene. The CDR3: CASSPPDRAGNTIYF. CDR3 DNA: TGTGCCAGCTCACCACCGGACAGGGCTGGAAACACCATATATTTT.

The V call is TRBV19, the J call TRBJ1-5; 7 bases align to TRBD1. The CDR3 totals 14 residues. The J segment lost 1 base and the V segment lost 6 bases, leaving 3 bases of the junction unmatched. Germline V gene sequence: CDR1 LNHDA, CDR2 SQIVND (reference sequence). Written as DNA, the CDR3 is TGTGCCAGTAGGAAGACAGGGAGCAATCAGCCCCAGCATTTT. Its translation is CASRKTGSNQPQHF.

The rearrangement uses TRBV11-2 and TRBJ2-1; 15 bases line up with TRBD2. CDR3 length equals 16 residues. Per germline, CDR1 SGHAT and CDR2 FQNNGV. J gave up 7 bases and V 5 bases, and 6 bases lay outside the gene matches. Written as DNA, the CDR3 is TGTGCCAGCAGCCCGGGACTAGCGGGGGGAAGGAATGAGCAGTTCTTC. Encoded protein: CASSPGLAGGRNEQFF.